Below are 6 T cell receptor beta chains sequenced from a single sample in a study of T cell responses to AZD1222 COVID-19 vaccine. Clones were read by immunoSEQ multiplex PCR, and TCRdb kept only the in-frame ones, dropping some. The sample gives about 130,000 clones, under 95% of which show up once; approximately 2.1% is in the top ten. The sample here was peripheral blood, taken on day 0 of AZD1222 vaccination. These receptors were obtained from an adult in good health.

CDR3 DNA sequence: TGCGCCAGCAGCTTCGGTAGCGGGGGGGCCTACGAGCAGTACTTC. Translated, it gives CASSFGSGGAYEQYF. The chain joins TRBV5-1 to TRBJ2-7; TRBD2 matches 11 bases. The CDR3 length is 15 residues. Trimming at V came to 2 bases and at J to 2 bases, leaving 3 bases not matched to a gene. Per germline, CDR1 SGHRS and CDR2 YFSETQ.

The rearrangement uses TRBV29-1 and TRBJ1-1, with 8 nucleotides matching TRBD1. The CDR3 length is 17 residues. V trimming: 7 bases; J trimming: 1 base; junction bases outside the gene matches: 17. The germline gives CDR1 SQVTM, CDR2 ANQGSEA. CDR3 region: CSGLSAGGSSRNTEAFF. The DNA for the CDR3 is TGCAGCGGCTTGAGCGCAGGGGGCTCATCCCGGAACACTGAAGCTTTCTTT.

The chain employs TRBV19 and TRBJ1-2, with TRBD1 matching 8 bases. The germline CDR1 and CDR2 sequences are LNHDA and SQIVND (reference sequence). V lost 2 bases and J lost 7; bases outside the gene matches: 15. This CDR3 contains 17 residues. The CDR3 region is CASSIFLLAGGSSGYTF. DNA of the CDR3: TGTGCCAGTAGTATATTTCTTTTGGCAGGGGGCTCGAGTGGCTACACCTTC. The variable domain in full, completed from reference TRBV19 and TRBJ1-2, reads DGGITQSPKYLFRKEGQNVTLSCEQNLNHDAMYWYRQDPGQGLRLIYYSQIVNDFQKGDIAEGYSVSREKKESFPLTVTSAQKNPTAFYLCASSIFLLAGGSSGYTFGSGTRLTVV.

V is TRBV12-5 and J is TRBJ1-2, with D perhaps matching TRBD1 (5 bases). Germline V gene lookup returns CDR1 LGHNT and CDR2 FRNRAP. The CDR3 is 13 residues long. With 1 base removed from V and 4 bases from J, the gap between germline ends came to 7 bases. The CDR3 DNA is TGTGCTAGTGGTTTGGCGGGGGTCTATGGCTACACCTTC. Translated: CASGLAGVYGYTF.

A few counts support this clone. The V and J genes are TRBV29-1 and TRBJ2-7, with D hard to call. The CDR3 has 11 amino acids. Trimming took 2 bases from V and 4 from J, leaving 6 bases between them. Germline lookup yields CDR1 SQVTM and CDR2 ANQGSEA. CDR3 region: CSVEFSYEQYF. The CDR3 DNA reads TGCAGCGTTGAATTCAGTTACGAGCAGTACTTC.

The V and J genes are TRBV19 and TRBJ2-7, with D possibly being TRBD2 (8 bases). This CDR3 spans 18 amino acids. Trimming removed 2 bases from V and 1 base from J, with 21 bases in between. CDR1 is LNHDA and CDR2 is SQIVND in the germline V gene (reference sequence). CDR3 in amino acids: CASSIPFVGRGRSYEQYF. CDR3 nucleotide sequence: TGTGCCAGTAGTATACCGTTTGTCGGGAGGGGGCGATCCTACGAGCAGTACTTC.